Below are 2 T cell receptor beta chains sequenced from a single sample in a study of shared clonotypes between healthy human individuals. The table came from immunoSEQ multiplex PCR; TCRdb's copy has only in-frame clones and leaves some out. The table includes 950,000 to 1,200,000 clones, 77% detected once. The sequencing sample was made of memory CD4+ T cells from PBMCs. The subset was: CD45RA-negative fraction. The receptor set was obtained from a man younger than 35 in good health. Some clones in this sample may be carry-over from other donors' samples.

The rearrangement joins TRBV2 to TRBJ1-1; no clear D. CDR3 length equals 12 residues. Trimming left V 7 bases short and J 2 bases short, with 8 bases between. Per the germline V gene, CDR1 is SNHLY and CDR2 is FYNNEI. Here the CDR3 reads CASILHNTEAFF. DNA for the CDR3: TGTGCCAGCATATTGCACAACACTGAAGCTTTCTTT.

This rearrangement joins TRBV11-2 to TRBJ1-1; 10 bases map to TRBD1. The V gene's germline CDR1 is SGHAT and CDR2 FQNNGV. Trimming removed 6 bases from V and 1 base from J; junction bases left unmatched: 2. CDR3 length equals 14 residues. The CDR3 DNA sequence: TGTGCCAGCAGGCGGGACAGGGGGAACACTGAAGCTTTCTTT. It is translated as CASRRDRGNTEAFF.